This TCR beta chain was identified in a study of T-cell reconstitution after alpha-beta-depleted transplantation in children. Study-level findings and limits: For some patients, TCRbeta diversity was high at day 60 because of recipient T cells and thymic progenitors that survived. The origin of alpha-beta T cells about two months after transplant was reportedly several hundred expanded graft clones.

The TCRbeta library was prepared with unique molecular identifiers. Each CDR3 protein is one row after TCRdb ran MiXCR on the PCR reads. This sample yields approximately 230,000 distinct CDR3 sequences, of which about 23% are seen a single time; about 2.6% belongs to the top ten. The CDR3 has 14 amino acids. The V end lost 5 bases, the J end lost 3 bases, and 16 bases lay between the germline ends. Germline assignment: CDR1 SQVTM and CDR2 ANQGSEA. This clonotype was counted at least ten times. The antigen remains unidentified. V gene TRBV29-1 combines with J gene TRBJ1-1; D is possibly TRBD1 (5 bases). This receptor was obtained from a girl aged 2 to 10 with Fanconi anemia, due to receive a stem cell transplant. This specimen consisted of PBMCs, obtained before TCRalphabeta/CD19-depleted stem cell transplant. This CDR3 is CSVMDTPADTEAFF. The CDR3 nucleotides are TGCAGCGTTATGGACACCCCGGCGGACACTGAAGCTTTCTTT.